The 9 T cell receptor beta chains given below trace back to one sample, sequenced in a study of blood T cell repertoires in COVID-19. The protocol was immunoSEQ multiplex PCR, while the TCRdb copy is restricted to in-frame clones and leaves out a portion. The sample yields 200,000 to 250,000 clones, approximately 91% seen once. Input material: peripheral blood. These receptors originate from a woman aged 40 to 50 with acute or convalescent COVID-19.

The V and J genes are TRBV5-1 and TRBJ1-3; D call uncertain. Germline assignment: CDR1 SGHRS and CDR2 YFSETQ. This CDR3 spans 17 amino acids. With 0 bases removed from V and 0 bases from J, the gap between germline ends came to 13 bases. This chain's CDR3 is CASSLVSGLNSGNTIYF. The CDR3 coding sequence is TGCGCCAGCAGCTTGGTTAGCGGCCTGAACTCTGGAAACACCATATATTTT.

The gene calls are TRBV9 and TRBJ2-1; TRBD2 agrees at 9 bases. The trim removed 4 bases at V and 4 bases at J, leaving 6 bases unmatched. CDR3 size: 15 residues. Germline V gene lookup returns CDR1 SGDLS and CDR2 YYNGEE. The CDR3 DNA follows: TGTGCCAGCAGCCCCAGACTAGCGGATTACAATGAGCAGTTCTTC. Translated: CASSPRLADYNEQFF.

This chain joins TRBV6-4 and TRBJ2-3; D remains unclear. CDR1 MRHNA and CDR2 SNTAGT come from the germline V gene. V shed 0 bases and J shed 4 bases, with 11 bases lying between them. This CDR3 is built from 15 residues. The DNA for the CDR3 is TGTGCCAGCAGTGACTCCCCAATTGGGCCAGATACGCAGTATTTT. Its protein product is CASSDSPIGPDTQYF.

The rearrangement links TRBV18 to TRBJ2-1, with D unclear. CDR1 is KGHSH and CDR2 is LQKENI in the germline V gene. There are 17 residues in the CDR3. The germline V and J ends were trimmed by 2 bases and 4 bases, with 18 bases remaining between them. The CDR3, as DNA: TGTGCCAGCTCACCAAGACCCCCCACTACCACTTACAATGAGCAGTTCTTC. This encodes CASSPRPPTTTYNEQFF.

The chain is built from TRBV30 and TRBJ2-3, with D perhaps matching TRBD1 (6 bases). The CDR3 length is 14 residues. Germline V CDR1 and CDR2: GTSNPN, SVGIG (reference sequence). Trimming took off 5 bases at V and 0 bases at J, with 12 bases between the two ends. The CDR3, as DNA: TGTGCCTGGGAGATTGGACAGAGCACAGATACGCAGTATTTT. Amino acids: CAWEIGQSTDTQYF.

This rearrangement joins TRBV7-9 to TRBJ1-1; unclear D gene. Germline assignment: CDR1 SEHNR and CDR2 FQNEAQ (reference sequence). Trimming stripped 1 base from V and 0 bases from J, with 12 bases between. The CDR3 spans 16 residues. CDR3 sequence (DNA): TGTGCCAGCAGCTTAGGCGTGGGAGGATTGAACACTGAAGCTTTCTTT. Translating it yields CASSLGVGGLNTEAFF. Drawing the rest from reference TRBV7-9 and TRBJ1-1, the complete variable domain is DTGVSQNPRHKITKRGQNVTFRCDPISEHNRLYWYRQTLGQGPEFLTYFQNEAQLEKSRLLSDRFSAERPKGSFSTLEIQRTEQGDSAMYLCASSLGVGGLNTEAFFGQGTRLTVV.

V and J are TRBV5-4 and TRBJ1-2, with D perhaps TRBD1 (5 bases). The germline V gene encodes CDR1 SGHNT and CDR2 YYREEE (reference sequence). Trimming stripped 5 bases from V and 6 bases from J, with 17 bases between. The CDR3 runs 14 residues. CDR3 sequence: CASRDTGGEHGYTF. In nucleotides, the CDR3 is TGTGCCAGCAGGGATACCGGGGGGGAACATGGCTACACCTTC. Full variable domain (outside the CDR3, taken from reference TRBV5-4 and TRBJ1-2): ETGVTQSPTHLIKTRGQQVTLRCSSQSGHNTVSWYQQALGQGPQFIFQYYREEENGRGNFPPRFSGLQFPNYSSELNVNALELDDSALYLCASRDTGGEHGYTFGSGTRLTVV.

The gene calls are TRBV2 and TRBJ2-5; the D gene is possibly TRBD1 (5 bases). Deletions cut 3 bases from V and 5 bases from J, with 13 bases between. Germline CDR1 is SNHLY and CDR2 is FYNNEI. This CDR3 has 14 residues. The CDR3 spells CASSEWGRAETQYF. The CDR3 region has the DNA TGTGCCAGCAGTGAGTGGGGCAGGGCGGAGACCCAGTACTTC.

The rearrangement joins TRBV3-1 (or the pseudogene TRBV3-2) to TRBJ1-4; 7 bases map to TRBD1. The CDR3 loop spans 16 amino acids. The germline CDR1 and CDR2 sequences are LGHDT and YNNKEL (reference sequence). J lost 6 bases, V lost 3 bases, and 10 bases had no gene match. For the CDR3, the DNA is TGTGCCAGCAGCCAGCCTCGACAGGGTCCAGATGAAAAACTGTTTTTT. Encoded protein: CASSQPRQGPDEKLFF.